The entry below gives a single T cell receptor (beta chain) sequence along with its context. The CDR3 loop spans 13 amino acids. J gave up 5 bases and V 7 bases, and 7 bases lay outside the gene matches. Germline V gene data show CDR1 as MNHEY and CDR2 as SVGAGI. The data originate from a study of cytomegalovirus exposure and HLA in healthy donors. 13 Jbeta primers and 60 Vbeta primers were used for the PCR. Original handling: Later, 65 million to 85 million unique TCR beta chains were counted in an analysis, and some 10 million of them were shared. The method was immunoSEQ multiplex PCR; TCRdb's version includes in-frame clones alone and lacks a portion of them. The D gene and trimming were derived from the DNA, and the V and J assignments and clone size from that table. The table shows roughly 18,000 clones, with under 80% occurring only once.

Sample: PBMCs. The receptor was derived from a man younger than 30 in good health and CMV-seronegative. The chain couples TRBV6-5 to TRBJ1-1; TRBD1 agrees at 7 bases. The chain's CDR3 is CASIDRAGTEAFF. The CDR3 DNA reads TGTGCCAGCATCGACAGGGCTGGGACTGAAGCTTTCTTT.